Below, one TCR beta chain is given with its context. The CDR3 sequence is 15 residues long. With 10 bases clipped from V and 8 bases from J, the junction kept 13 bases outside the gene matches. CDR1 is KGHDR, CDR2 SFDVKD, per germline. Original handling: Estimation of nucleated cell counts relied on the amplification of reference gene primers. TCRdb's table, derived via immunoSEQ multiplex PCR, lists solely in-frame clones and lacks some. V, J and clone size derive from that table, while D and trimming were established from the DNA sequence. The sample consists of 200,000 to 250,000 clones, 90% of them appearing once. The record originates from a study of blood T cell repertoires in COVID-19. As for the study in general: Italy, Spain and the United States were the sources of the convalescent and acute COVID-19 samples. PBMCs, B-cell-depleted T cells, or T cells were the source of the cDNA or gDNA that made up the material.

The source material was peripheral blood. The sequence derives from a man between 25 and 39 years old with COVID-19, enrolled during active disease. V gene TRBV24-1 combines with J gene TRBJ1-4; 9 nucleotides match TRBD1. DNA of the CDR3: TGTGCCACAACCTCAATTGGGGACAGGGACGAAAAACTGTTTTTT. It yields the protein CATTSIGDRDEKLFF.